Below are 8 T cell receptor beta chains sequenced from a single sample in a study of OX40 agonist ivuxolimab in advanced cancers. Generated by immunoSEQ multiplex PCR, the TCRdb table keeps only in-frame clones and is missing some. The sample carries under 50,000 clones, around 87% recorded once. Sequenced here: CD4+ or CD8+ T cells sorted from blood, sampled in a trial of the OX40 agonist ivuxolimab. These receptors originate from an adult with an advanced solid tumor such as melanoma, head and neck, liver or kidney cancer.

The chain joins TRBV7-2 to TRBJ1-5, with no clear D. There are 12 residues in the CDR3. Germline V CDR1 and CDR2: SGHTA, FQGNSA. V lost 4 bases and J 6 bases, leaving 7 bases between the germline ends. CDR3: CASSYASQPQHF. The CDR3 DNA sequence: TGTGCCAGCAGCTATGCAAGTCAGCCCCAGCATTTT.

This chain uses TRBV19 with TRBJ2-2; 9 positions match TRBD2. The CDR3 is made up of 14 amino acids. J gave up 5 bases and V 4 bases, and 2 bases lay outside the gene matches. Germline CDR1 and CDR2: LNHDA and SQIVND (reference sequence). The chain's CDR3 is CASSNSGRTGELFF. The CDR3 DNA is TGTGCCAGTAGTAATAGCGGGAGAACCGGGGAGCTGTTTTTT.

A word on this clone: Other DNA sequences in this specimen translate into the identical CDR3. This sequence joins TRBV28 and TRBJ2-7; a possible D gene is TRBD1 (6 bases). V was clipped by 5 bases and J by 5 bases, with 19 bases between them. The CDR3 has 15 amino acids. The V gene's germline CDR1 is MDHEN and CDR2 SYDVKM. Here the CDR3 DNA reads TGTGCCAGCAGTATTCCGGGGCAGGGGTCCCACGAGCAGTACTTC. Translation: CASSIPGQGSHEQYF.

The chain recombines TRBV28 with TRBJ2-5; 9 bases line up with TRBD2. The CDR3 consists of 18 residues. The V segment lost 4 bases and the J segment 2 bases; nucleotides outside the gene matches: 14. Germline V gene sequence: CDR1 MDHEN, CDR2 SYDVKM. The CDR3 is CASSSPLTSGHRQETQYF. CDR3 nucleotides: TGTGCCAGCAGTTCCCCCCTAACTAGCGGGCACCGACAAGAGACCCAGTACTTC.

The chain links TRBV18 to TRBJ1-6; possible D gene TRBD1, 5 bases. V lost 5 bases and J lost 5, with 19 bases in between. The CDR3 extends over 17 amino acids. CDR1 and CDR2 from the germline V gene are KGHSH and LQKENI. CDR3 sequence: CASSSQHGASNNSPLHF. The CDR3 DNA is TGTGCCAGCTCATCCCAACACGGGGCCAGTAATAATTCACCCCTCCACTTT.

This clone has a single count. This chain joins TRBV14 and TRBJ2-5; TRBD1 might be the D (6 bases). This CDR3 contains 14 residues. Per germline, CDR1 SGHDN and CDR2 FVKESK. The germline V and J ends were trimmed by 4 bases and 1 base, with 10 bases remaining between them. The CDR3 DNA follows: TGTGCCAGCAGCCGACAGGATTTCCAAGAGACCCAGTACTTC. Encoded protein: CASSRQDFQETQYF.

The rearrangement uses TRBV23-1 and TRBJ1-5; D uncertain. TRBV23-1 qualifies as an ORF whose function is uncertain. Trimming removed 8 bases at V and 4 bases at J, with 18 bases between. The CDR3 runs to 15 residues. CDR3: CASPTVRSPNQPQHF. The CDR3 DNA follows: TGCGCCAGCCCGACGGTACGGAGCCCAAATCAGCCCCAGCATTTT.

The chain links TRBV5-1 to TRBJ2-7; 9 nucleotides match TRBD1. This CDR3 region has 16 residues. The germline V gene has CDR1 SGHRS and CDR2 YFSETQ. With 0 bases clipped from V and 0 bases from J, the junction kept 4 bases outside the gene matches. The CDR3 bases are TGCGCCAGCAGCTTGGCCGGGACAGGGAACTCCTACGAGCAGTACTTC. It encodes CASSLAGTGNSYEQYF.